Below, one T cell receptor beta chain is given with its context. Some clones are missing from TCRdb's copy, which holds only in-frame ones; the method was immunoSEQ multiplex PCR. The data contain 35,000 to 50,000 clones, approximately 90% of them singletons. This sample stems from a study of T cell changes during pregnancy in multiple sclerosis. Germline V lookup: CDR1 SGHDT, CDR2 YYEEEE. The CDR3 is 16 amino acids. V gave up 3 bases and J gave up 3 bases; unmatched junction bases: 12. The V gene is TRBV5-6, the J gene TRBJ2-7; 7 nucleotides agree with TRBD2. This specimen was CD4+ T cells from peripheral blood mononuclear cells, taken in the second trimester of pregnancy. The source of this sequence is a female donor with multiple sclerosis, enrolled in a pregnancy study. CDR3 nucleotides: TGTGCCAGCAGCTCCCGAAATGGACTAGGTAACTACGAGCAGTACTTC. Translated, it gives CASSSRNGLGNYEQYF.